Described below is a single T cell receptor beta chain sequence and its context. Antigen specificity is unknown. V dropped 3 bases and J dropped 1 base, with 6 bases sitting between them. Germline lookup yields CDR1 LGHNT and CDR2 FRNRAP. The CDR3 is 13 amino acids. At sampling all donors were nominally healthy, likely with unrecorded immune exposures. PCR used 60 Vbeta primers and 13 Jbeta primers. Generated by immunoSEQ multiplex PCR, the TCRdb table keeps only in-frame clones and is missing some. Among roughly 140,000 clones listed, about three quarters were seen once. This entry belongs to a study of cytomegalovirus exposure and HLA in healthy donors. Study conclusions and caveats: Later analysis demonstrated an association between a missense DCLRE1C variant and TCR beta V- and J-gene trimming. Analysis performed later found roughly 17,000 TCR beta sequences associated with HLA alleles at 0.05 false discovery rate. The productive fraction for most TCR beta V segments was about 87% or about 30% in an earlier analysis.

J is TRBJ1-1 and V is TRBV12-5; D is perhaps TRBD1 (5 bases). The material sequenced was PBMCs. The sequence was collected from a male donor in good health and CMV-seronegative. The CDR3, as DNA: TGTGCTAGTGGTTTAGACAGGAACACTGAAGCTTTCTTT. It encodes CASGLDRNTEAFF.